Below, 10 T cell receptor beta chains from the same sample are listed, as sequenced in a study of regulatory T cells. Study results and caveats: Hydrophobic residues at CDR3 positions 6 and 7 were enriched in conventional CD4+ T cells of CD3G-deficient patients.

The primer mix had 52 TRBV and 13 TRBJ primers. Some clones are missing from TCRdb's copy, which holds only in-frame ones; the method was immunoSEQ multiplex PCR. The table includes around 29,000 clones, less than 95% detected once. No antigen has been identified for these receptors. The material sequenced was conventional CD4+ T cells sorted from blood. Source of these receptors: a person aged 18 to 35 with CD3G deficiency.

The chain is built from TRBV5-1 and TRBJ2-5, with D perhaps TRBD1 or TRBD2 (6 bases each). V lost 3 bases to trimming and J lost 5 bases, with 17 bases between them. Germline V gene data show CDR1 as SGHRS and CDR2 as YFSETQ. The CDR3 is 15 amino acids. CDR3 DNA: TGCGCCAGCAGCTCATCCCGGGGGCGCGGGGAGACCCAGTACTTC. It translates to CASSSSRGRGETQYF.

The chain employs TRBV6-6 and TRBJ2-7; possible D gene TRBD2, 6 bases. The V end was cut by 6 bases, the J end by 7 bases, with 13 bases between. Germline V CDR1 and CDR2: MNHNY, SVGAGI (reference sequence). The CDR3 totals 12 residues. The CDR3 DNA sequence: TGTGCCAGCAGCCAGCGGGCACGGGAGCAGTACTTC. Translated: CASSQRAREQYF.

The rearrangement links TRBV6-6 to TRBJ2-3, with D possibly matching TRBD1 (6 bases). This CDR3 is built from 15 residues. With 2 bases removed from V and 9 bases from J, the gap between germline ends came to 18 bases. Germline CDR1 MNHNY, CDR2 SVGAGI (reference sequence). As DNA, the CDR3 is TGTGCCAGCAGTTACAGGACAGAGGGGCTTTGGACGCAGTATTTT. Its protein product is CASSYRTEGLWTQYF.

This chain links TRBV6-6 with TRBJ1-2, with a tentative D call TRBD1 (5 bases). The V end was cut by 3 bases, the J end by 4 bases, with 9 bases between. CDR1 is MNHNY and CDR2 is SVGAGI in the germline V gene (reference sequence). CDR3 length equals 13 residues. The CDR3 region is CASSYQGPYGYTF. CDR3 DNA: TGTGCCAGCAGTTATCAGGGTCCCTATGGCTACACCTTC.

The gene calls are TRBV19 and TRBJ2-3, with D maybe TRBD2 (6 bases). The V gene lost 5 bases and the J gene lost 4 bases, with 10 bases spanning the gap. This CDR3 is built from 13 residues. Germline V gives CDR1 LNHDA, CDR2 SQIVND (reference sequence). The CDR3 sequence is CASSRVAADTQYF. CDR3 DNA sequence: TGTGCCAGTAGTCGGGTAGCGGCAGATACGCAGTATTTT. Full variable domain (outside the CDR3, taken from reference TRBV19 and TRBJ2-3): DGGITQSPKYLFRKEGQNVTLSCEQNLNHDAMYWYRQDPGQGLRLIYYSQIVNDFQKGDIAEGYSVSREKKESFPLTVTSAQKNPTAFYLCASSRVAADTQYFGPGTRLTVL.

V and J are TRBV2 and TRBJ1-4, with TRBD1 as a possible D gene (5 bases). V lost 1 base and J lost 7, with 7 bases in between. CDR3 length: 13 amino acids. Looked up from germline, CDR1 is SNHLY and CDR2 is FYNNEI. The CDR3 DNA sequence: TGTGCCAGCAGTGAAGTAGGGGTTGAAAAACTGTTTTTT. Its protein is CASSEVGVEKLFF.

The chain joins TRBV28 to TRBJ2-2; the D gene could be TRBD1 or TRBD2 (5 bases each). V was shortened by 4 bases and J by 7 bases, with 19 bases between the two germline ends. Germline V gene data show CDR1 as MDHEN and CDR2 as SYDVKM. The CDR3 extends over 16 amino acids. CDR3 nucleotide sequence: TGTGCCAGCAGTTCCCCCGCCGAGGGGCGCGGCGGGGAGCTGTTTTTT. Protein: CASSSPAEGRGGELFF.

The chain combines TRBV7-9 with TRBJ2-1, with 15 bases fitting TRBD2. Trimming at V came to 1 base and at J to 7 bases, leaving 8 bases not matched to a gene. The CDR3 has 18 residues. Germline loops: CDR1 SEHNR, CDR2 FQNEAQ (reference sequence). CDR3: CASSLEGLAGGLRNEQFF. The CDR3 coding sequence is TGTGCCAGCAGCTTAGAGGGACTAGCGGGGGGACTGCGGAATGAGCAGTTCTTC.

The V and J genes are TRBV6-6 and TRBJ1-5, with D possibly being TRBD1 (6 bases). Germline V CDR1 and CDR2: MNHNY, SVGAGI (reference sequence). The CDR3 is 14 amino acids. The V end was cut by 0 bases, the J end by 9 bases, with 12 bases between. The CDR3 bases are TGTGCCAGCAGTTACTCGACGGGGGGCTGGCCCCAGCATTTT. It yields the protein CASSYSTGGWPQHF.

The chain couples TRBV19 to TRBJ2-1, with 10 bases identical to TRBD2. The CDR3 is 14 residues long. The V segment lost 3 bases and the J segment 6 bases; nucleotides outside the gene matches: 2. CDR1 and CDR2 from the germline V gene are LNHDA and SQIVND (reference sequence). The CDR3 DNA reads TGTGCCAGTAGTATTAGCGGGAGGCCCAATGAGCAGTTCTTC. This codes for CASSISGRPNEQFF.